This T cell receptor beta chain stems from a study of T-cell memory formation after mild COVID-19. Overall study findings and caveats: A subset of responding clones appeared in pre-infection memory, suggesting cross-reactive memory joined.

The germline V gene encodes CDR1 LNHNV and CDR2 YYDKDF (reference sequence). This CDR3 contains 14 residues. The trim removed 3 bases at V and 10 bases at J, leaving 6 bases unmatched. This clonotype was found a few times. Its antigen is unidentified. One entry per CDR3 protein, called by TCRdb with MiXCR from the 5' RACE reads. Found here are 350,000 to 400,000 distinct CDR3 sequences, around 21% of them singletons; the top ten hold around 13%. J is TRBJ2-2 and V is TRBV15; 9 positions match TRBD2. Material: PBMCs or a T cell subset sorted from them (not recorded which). The sequence was obtained from an adult woman who had mild COVID-19 (a few samples of this study predate the infection). Cell type and time point are not known. The CDR3 protein is CATSSKAGGAELFF. The CDR3 DNA is TGTGCCACCAGCAGTAAAGCGGGAGGAGCGGAGCTGTTTTTT.